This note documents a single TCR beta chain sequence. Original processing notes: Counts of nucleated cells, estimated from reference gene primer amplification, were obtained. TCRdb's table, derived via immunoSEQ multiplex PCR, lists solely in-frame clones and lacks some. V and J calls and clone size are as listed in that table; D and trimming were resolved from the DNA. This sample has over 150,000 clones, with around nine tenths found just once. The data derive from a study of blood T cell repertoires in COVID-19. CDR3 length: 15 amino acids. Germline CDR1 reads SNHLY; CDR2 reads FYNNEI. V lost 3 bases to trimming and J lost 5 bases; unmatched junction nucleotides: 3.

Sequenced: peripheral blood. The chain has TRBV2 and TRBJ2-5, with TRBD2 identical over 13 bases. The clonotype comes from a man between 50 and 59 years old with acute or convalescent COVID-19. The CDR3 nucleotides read TGTGCCAGCAGTGAGGGGACTAGCGGGGCTGAGACCCAGTACTTC. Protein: CASSEGTSGAETQYF.